This paragraph reports one T cell receptor (beta chain). Germline assignment: CDR1 MGHRA and CDR2 YSYEKL. CDR3 length: 15 residues. V was clipped by 1 base and J by 2 bases, with 11 bases between them. This sample was included in a study of T cell changes during pregnancy in multiple sclerosis. The assay was immunoSEQ multiplex PCR, and TCRdb's table has in-frame clones only and misses some. The sample carries approximately 36,000 clones, 90% to 95% recorded once. The source of this sequence is a female donor with multiple sclerosis, enrolled in a pregnancy study. The source was CD4+ T cells from peripheral blood mononuclear cells, collected in the first trimester of pregnancy. This chain connects TRBV4-1 to TRBJ1-2; D not certain. The CDR3 DNA is TGCGCCAGCAGCCAAGCGGGTGGGTCCAACTATGGCTACACCTTC. Protein product: CASSQAGGSNYGYTF.